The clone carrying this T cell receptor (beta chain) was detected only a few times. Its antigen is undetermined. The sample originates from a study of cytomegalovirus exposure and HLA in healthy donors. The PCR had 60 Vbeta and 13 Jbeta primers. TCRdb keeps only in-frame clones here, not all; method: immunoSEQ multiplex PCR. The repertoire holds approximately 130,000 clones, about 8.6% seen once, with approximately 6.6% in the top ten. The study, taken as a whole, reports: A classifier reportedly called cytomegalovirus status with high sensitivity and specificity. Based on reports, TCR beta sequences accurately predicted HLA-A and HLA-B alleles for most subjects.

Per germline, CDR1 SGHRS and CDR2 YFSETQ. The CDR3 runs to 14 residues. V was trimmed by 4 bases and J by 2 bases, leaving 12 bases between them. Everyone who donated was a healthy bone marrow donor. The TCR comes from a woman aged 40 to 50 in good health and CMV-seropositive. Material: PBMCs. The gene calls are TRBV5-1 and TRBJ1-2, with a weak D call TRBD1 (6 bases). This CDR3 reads CASSLRTVNYGYTF. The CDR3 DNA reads TGCGCCAGCAGCCTGAGGACAGTCAACTATGGCTACACCTTC.